This T cell receptor beta chain was found in a study of T cell repertoires in cytomegalovirus infection. In the study overall: A matching HLA type, together with CMV infection, was signaled by public TCR beta signatures. Study-level findings and limits: Individuals carrying CMV plus the relevant HLA were identified by cumulative frequency of public TCR beta families. The ex vivo response was dominated by HLA-C-restricted CMV-specific TCR beta clonotypes.

TCRdb processed the reads anew with MiXCR; each CDR3 protein has one entry. Of 400,000 or so distinct CDR3 sequences in the sample, roughly 18% were seen once. This CDR3 spans 13 amino acids. V lost 7 bases and J 2 bases, leaving 12 bases between the germline ends. The germline V gene encodes CDR1 SNHLY and CDR2 FYNNEI. Points on this clonotype: Its specificity is not known.

The sample comprised PBMCs. The J gene is TRBJ2-7, the V gene TRBV2; either TRBD1 or TRBD2 may supply D (5 bases each). The source is a human donor in good health (CMV status not recorded). Some clones in this sample may be carry-over from other donors' samples. CDR3 region: CASTGSGPYEQYF. The CDR3 nucleotides are TGTGCCAGCACAGGATCGGGGCCCTACGAGCAGTACTTC.